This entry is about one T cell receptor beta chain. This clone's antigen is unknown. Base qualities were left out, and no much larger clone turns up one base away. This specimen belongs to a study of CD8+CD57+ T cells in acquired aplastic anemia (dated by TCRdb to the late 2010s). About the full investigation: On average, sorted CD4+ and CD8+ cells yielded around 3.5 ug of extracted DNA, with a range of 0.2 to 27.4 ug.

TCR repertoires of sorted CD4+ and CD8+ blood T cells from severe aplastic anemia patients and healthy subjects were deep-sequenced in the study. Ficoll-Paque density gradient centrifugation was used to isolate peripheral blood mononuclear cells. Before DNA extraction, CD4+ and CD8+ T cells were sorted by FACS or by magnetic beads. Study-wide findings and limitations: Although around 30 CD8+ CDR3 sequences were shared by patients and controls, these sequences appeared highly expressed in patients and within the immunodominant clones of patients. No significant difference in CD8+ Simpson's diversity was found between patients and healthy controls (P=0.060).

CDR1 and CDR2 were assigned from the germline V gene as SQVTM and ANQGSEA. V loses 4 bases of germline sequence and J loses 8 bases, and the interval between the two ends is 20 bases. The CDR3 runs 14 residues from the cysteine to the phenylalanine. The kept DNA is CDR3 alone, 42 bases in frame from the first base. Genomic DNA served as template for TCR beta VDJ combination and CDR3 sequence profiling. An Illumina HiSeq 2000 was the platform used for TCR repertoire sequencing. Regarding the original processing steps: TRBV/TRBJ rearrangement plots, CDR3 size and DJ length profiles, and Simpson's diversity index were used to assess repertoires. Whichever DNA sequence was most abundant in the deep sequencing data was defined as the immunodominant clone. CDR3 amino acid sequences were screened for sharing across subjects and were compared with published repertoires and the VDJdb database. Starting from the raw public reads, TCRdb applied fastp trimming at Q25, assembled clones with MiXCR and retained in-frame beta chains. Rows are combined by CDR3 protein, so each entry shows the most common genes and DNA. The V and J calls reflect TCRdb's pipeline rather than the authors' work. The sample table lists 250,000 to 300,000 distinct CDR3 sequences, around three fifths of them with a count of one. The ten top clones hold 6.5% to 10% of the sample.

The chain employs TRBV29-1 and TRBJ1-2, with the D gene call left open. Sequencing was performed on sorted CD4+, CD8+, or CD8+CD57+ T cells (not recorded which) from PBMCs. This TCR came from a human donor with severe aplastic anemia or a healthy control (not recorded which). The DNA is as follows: TGCAGCGTTGGATTGGCCAAGGGTAGTAGGGGCTACACCTTC. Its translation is CSVGLAKGSRGYTF.